Below, 3 T cell receptor beta chains from the same sample are listed, as sequenced in a study of blood T cell repertoires in COVID-19 (TCRdb year 2020). Library method: the immunoSEQ multiplex PCR assay. TCRdb mirrors the immuneACCESS table, restricted to in-frame sequences. Some clones are absent from its copies; in checked studies, under half trace to an unresolved V gene, and the reason for the others is unknown. This sample has under 300,000 clones in its table, and roughly 90% of those were observed once. The ten largest clones add up to 2.3% of the sample. Sample: PBMCs or T cells enriched from blood (not recorded which). These receptors were obtained from a woman aged 40 to 50 with acute COVID-19.

The chain is built from TRBV29-1 and TRBJ1-2; 7 bases line up with TRBD1. The length of the CDR3 is 14 residues. From germline, CDR1 is SQVTM and CDR2 ANQGSEA. V dropped 6 bases and J dropped 3; count of bases not matched to a gene: 10. This CDR3 reads CSVPEGAVDYGYTF. The CDR3 region has the DNA TGCAGCGTCCCAGAGGGGGCGGTTGACTATGGCTACACCTTC.

The chain couples TRBV19 to TRBJ2-2; 8 bases align to TRBD1. Unmatched junction bases numbered 16, after V lost 3 bases and J lost 1 base. There are 20 residues in the CDR3. Germline CDR1 and CDR2: LNHDA and SQIVND (reference sequence). This CDR3 is CASSIHPRGLTDKNTGELFF. In DNA, the CDR3 is TGTGCCAGTAGTATCCACCCCAGGGGGCTAACCGATAAGAACACCGGGGAGCTGTTTTTT.

The chain couples TRBV6-2 or TRBV6-3 to TRBJ2-2, with a tentative D call TRBD1 (6 bases). The ends were cut back, 4 bases at V and 1 base at J, with 10 bases in the middle. This CDR3 region has 15 residues. Germline V gene data show CDR1 as MNHEY and CDR2 as SVGEGT. The CDR3 is CASSSGTKNTGELFF. In nucleotides, the CDR3 is TGTGCCAGCAGTTCCGGGACAAAGAACACCGGGGAGCTGTTTTTT.